These 11 T cell receptor beta chains were all obtained from the same sample, sequenced in a study of technical replicates of blood from several donors. This table comes from immunoSEQ multiplex PCR, and its TCRdb copy is limited to in-frame clones, with some not included. The data show 84,000 or so clones, about 94% seen once. The sample comprised T cells isolated from PBMCs. These receptors all come from a human donor in good health.

The rearrangement joins TRBV9 to TRBJ2-3, with D possibly being TRBD2 (6 bases). Germline CDR1 and CDR2: SGDLS and YYNGEE. The CDR3 length is 15 residues. V lost 6 bases and J 4 bases, leaving 18 bases between the germline ends. The CDR3 region has the DNA TGTGCCAGCACCCCGCGGGGTTATGGGGCAGATACGCAGTATTTT. As protein: CASTPRGYGADTQYF.

The chain joins TRBV30 to TRBJ1-4; 7 bases are shared with TRBD1. The CDR3 covers 14 residues. The trim removed 2 bases at V and 7 bases at J, leaving 7 bases unmatched. Germline CDR1 is GTSNPN and CDR2 is SVGIG (reference sequence). In DNA form, the CDR3 reads TGTGCCTGGAGTCGAATAGAGGGGGCTGAAAAACTGTTTTTT. This gives the protein CAWSRIEGAEKLFF.

V is TRBV18 and J is TRBJ1-3; 7 bases are a match to TRBD1. V shed 0 bases, J shed 0 bases, and the junction held 5 bases outside the gene matches. Germline CDR1 and CDR2: KGHSH and LQKENI. The CDR3 loop spans 17 amino acids. CDR3 coding DNA: TGTGCCAGCTCACCACCGGTGACAGGGAGCTCTGGAAACACCATATATTTT. The encoded protein is CASSPPVTGSSGNTIYF.

The genes are TRBV4-1 and TRBJ2-7, with TRBD2 matching over 12 bases. J was trimmed by 4 bases and V by 3 bases; bases with no gene match: 7. Per the germline V gene, CDR1 is MGHRA and CDR2 is YSYEKL. The CDR3 has 16 residues. CDR3 residues: CASSQPSGGADYEQYF. CDR3 DNA: TGCGCCAGCAGCCAGCCTAGCGGGGGGGCGGATTACGAGCAGTACTTC.

The J gene is TRBJ2-7, the V gene TRBV27; D might be TRBD1 (6 bases). Germline assignment: CDR1 MNHEY and CDR2 SMNVEV (reference sequence). This CDR3 contains 15 residues. V lost 2 bases and J lost 5, with 16 bases in between. The CDR3 loop is CASSLRRTVSNEQYF. CDR3 bases: TGTGCCAGCAGTTTACGGAGGACAGTGTCTAACGAGCAGTACTTC.

The chain couples TRBV6-5 to TRBJ1-2, with 7 bases identical to TRBD1. The germline V gene has CDR1 MNHEY and CDR2 SVGAGI. This CDR3 spans 15 amino acids. V lost 1 base and J lost 2; bases outside the gene matches: 4. The DNA for the CDR3 is TGTGCCAGCAGTTACTACAGGGGCGGAAACTATGGCTACACCTTC. Translation gives CASSYYRGGNYGYTF.

This chain uses TRBV9 with TRBJ1-5, with D possibly matching TRBD1 (6 bases). V shed 0 bases and J shed 4 bases, with 8 bases lying between them. Per germline, CDR1 SGDLS and CDR2 YYNGEE. This CDR3 region has 14 residues. CDR3 protein: CASSVGQDNQPQHF. Here the CDR3 DNA reads TGTGCCAGCAGCGTAGGACAGGATAATCAGCCCCAGCATTTT.

This clone was picked up one time. This sequence joins TRBV19 and TRBJ2-7, with D tentatively TRBD2 (5 bases). Trimming stripped 2 bases from V and 2 bases from J, with 25 bases between. The CDR3 spans 19 residues. Germline CDR1 reads LNHDA; CDR2 reads SQIVND (reference sequence). CDR3: CASSIFGGGAPGQPYEQYF. The CDR3 coding sequence is TGTGCCAGTAGTATATTCGGAGGAGGCGCCCCGGGCCAACCCTACGAGCAGTACTTC.

J is TRBJ2-1 and V is TRBV4-1; no clear D gene. Germline assignment: CDR1 MGHRA and CDR2 YSYEKL. The CDR3 runs 12 residues. Trimming stripped 5 bases from V and 5 bases from J, with 7 bases between. CDR3 loop: CASSYRDNEQFF. In DNA, the CDR3 is TGCGCCAGCAGCTACCGAGACAATGAGCAGTTCTTC.

The gene calls are TRBV9 and TRBJ2-7, with 15 bases lining up with TRBD2. The germline V gene has CDR1 SGDLS and CDR2 YYNGEE. The junction had 9 bases not matched to a gene; V was cut back by 3 bases and J by 5 bases. CDR3 length: 17 amino acids. The CDR3 DNA reads TGTGCCAGCAGCGCCTGGACTAGCGGGAGGGCCTTGAACGAGCAGTACTTC. This codes for CASSAWTSGRALNEQYF.

The chain combines TRBV2 with TRBJ1-2; D is ambiguous. The CDR3 is 15 amino acids. Between the trimmed V and J ends, which lost 1 base and 8 bases, there was a span of 17 bases. The germline V gene encodes CDR1 SNHLY and CDR2 FYNNEI. The CDR3 region is CASSEGNPVLRGYTF. The CDR3 DNA reads as TGTGCCAGCAGTGAAGGGAACCCCGTGTTGAGGGGCTACACCTTC.